These 21 T cell receptor beta chains originate from one sample sequenced in a study of blood T cell repertoires in COVID-19. Only in-frame clones appear in the TCRdb table, and some are missing; sequencing was by immunoSEQ multiplex PCR. Altogether 250,000 or so clones are present, approximately 89% being singletons, with the ten largest covering roughly 2.9%. Sequenced material: PBMCs or T cells enriched from blood (not recorded which). These TCRs come from a man aged 40-49 years who had been exposed to COVID-19.

The gene calls are TRBV7-3 and TRBJ2-1, with unresolved D. The CDR3 runs 13 residues. The V end was cut by 1 base, the J end by 5 bases, with 6 bases between. CDR1 is SGHTA, CDR2 FQGTGA, per germline. The CDR3 DNA reads TGTGCCAGCAGCTTAAGGGCGAACAATGAGCAGTTCTTC. Encoded protein: CASSLRANNEQFF.

The J gene is TRBJ2-5, the V gene TRBV4-1; TRBD1 agrees at 9 bases. V trimming: 4 bases; J trimming: 3 bases; junction bases outside the gene matches: 15. The CDR3 loop spans 18 amino acids. Germline CDR1 and CDR2: MGHRA and YSYEKL. The CDR3 loop is CASSPQYYRDRVKETQYF. The CDR3 nucleotides read TGCGCCAGCAGCCCTCAATACTACCGGGACAGGGTGAAAGAGACCCAGTACTTC.

This sequence joins TRBV28 and TRBJ1-5, with 10 bases lining up with TRBD1. The CDR3 length is 19 residues. Germline loops: CDR1 MDHEN, CDR2 SYDVKM. J lost 6 bases, V lost 1 base, and 15 bases had no gene match. CDR3 sequence: CASSLSPTLRQGAGQPQHF. The CDR3 region has the DNA TGTGCCAGCAGTTTATCCCCCACCTTACGACAGGGGGCTGGTCAGCCCCAGCATTTT.

The chain is built from TRBV19 and TRBJ2-5; maybe TRBD1 (5 bases). Deletions cut 6 bases from V and 2 bases from J, with 13 bases between. CDR1 and CDR2 from the germline V gene are LNHDA and SQIVND (reference sequence). The length of the CDR3 is 14 residues. The CDR3 DNA follows: TGTGCCAGTAGCCCACAGGCTGGTCAAGAGACCCAGTACTTC. It yields the protein CASSPQAGQETQYF.

This clone appeared a single time. This rearrangement joins TRBV6-2 or TRBV6-3 to TRBJ1-1, with no clear D. V lost 2 bases and J lost 1, with 11 bases in between. Germline-derived CDR1 and CDR2 are MNHEY and SVGEGT. The CDR3 is 15 residues long. In DNA, the CDR3 is TGTGCCAGCAGTTACCCCCTTCGGGGGAACACTGAAGCTTTCTTT. It codes for CASSYPLRGNTEAFF.

DNA of the CDR3: TGCGCCAGCAGCTTGGAATTAGCGAGAGACAATGAGCAGTTCTTC. It specifies CASSLELARDNEQFF. The rearrangement uses TRBV5-1 and TRBJ2-1, with a possible D match to TRBD2 (5 bases). Germline CDR1 reads SGHRS; CDR2 reads YFSETQ. The CDR3 is made up of 15 amino acids. V was cut by 0 bases and J by 5 bases, with 12 bases left in between.

CDR3 loop: CASSFEGINTIYF. The CDR3 DNA reads as TGTGCCAGCAGTTTCGAGGGTATAAACACCATATATTTT. V gene TRBV12-3 or TRBV12-4 combines with J gene TRBJ1-3; no clear D gene. This CDR3 region has 13 residues. The V and J ends lost 3 bases and 6 bases respectively, with 9 bases between them.

This clone appeared once. The chain recombines TRBV5-4 with TRBJ2-7; D is possibly TRBD1 (6 bases). There are 16 residues in the CDR3. Trimming stripped 3 bases from V and 2 bases from J, with 18 bases between. The germline V gene encodes CDR1 SGHNT and CDR2 YYREEE (reference sequence). CDR3 DNA sequence: TGTGCCAGCAGCTCTAGGACAGCCAAAGGCCCCTACGAGCAGTACTTC. Amino acid sequence: CASSSRTAKGPYEQYF. Filled out from reference TRBV5-4 and TRBJ2-7, the complete variable domain reads ETGVTQSPTHLIKTRGQQVTLRCSSQSGHNTVSWYQQALGQGPQFIFQYYREEENGRGNFPPRFSGLQFPNYSSELNVNALELDDSALYLCASSSRTAKGPYEQYFGPGTRLTVT.

The gene calls are TRBV4-2 and TRBJ2-7, with D tentatively TRBD2 (6 bases). CDR1 and CDR2 (germline): LGHNA, YNFKEQ. Trimming took off 0 bases at V and 5 bases at J, with 11 bases between the two ends. The CDR3 sequence is 14 residues long. The CDR3 spells CASSQDQLAHEQYF. The CDR3 region has the DNA TGTGCCAGCAGCCAAGACCAACTAGCTCACGAGCAGTACTTC.

The chain employs TRBV9 and TRBJ2-7; 8 positions match TRBD1. V lost 3 bases and J lost 5; bases outside the gene matches: 10. This CDR3 has 15 amino acids. Germline CDR1 is SGDLS and CDR2 is YYNGEE. The CDR3 protein is CASSGGDRPLHEQYF. CDR3 bases: TGTGCCAGCAGCGGGGGGGACAGGCCCCTGCACGAGCAGTACTTC.

The chain has TRBV9 and TRBJ2-2; the match to TRBD2 covers 7 bases. J gave up 4 bases and V 1 base, and 13 bases lay outside the gene matches. Germline CDR1 is SGDLS and CDR2 is YYNGEE. The CDR3 covers 18 residues. The CDR3 region has the DNA TGTGCCAGCAGCGTAACCTCACCAGCGGGAAGGTCCACCGGGGAGCTGTTTTTT. Protein product: CASSVTSPAGRSTGELFF.

CDR3 nucleotides: TGTGCCACCAGCAGAGATACAGGGATTAATGAAAAACTGTTTTTT. Translation gives CATSRDTGINEKLFF. This sequence joins TRBV15 and TRBJ1-4; D possibly corresponds to TRBD1 (6 bases). This CDR3 has 15 residues. From germline, CDR1 is LNHNV and CDR2 YYDKDF (reference sequence). The V end was cut by 0 bases, the J end by 4 bases, with 9 bases between.

The CDR3 sequence is CASSVDTRVRPFF. For the CDR3, the DNA is TGTGCCAGCAGCGTAGACACTAGAGTTCGTCCGTTCTTC. This chain links TRBV9 with TRBJ2-1, with D possibly matching TRBD2 (5 bases). The CDR3 loop spans 13 amino acids. V was shortened by 0 bases and J by 15 bases, with 16 bases between the two germline ends. Germline CDR1 is SGDLS and CDR2 is YYNGEE.

The rearrangement uses TRBV4-3 and TRBJ1-1, with D possibly being TRBD1 (6 bases). CDR1 is LGHNA, CDR2 YSLEER, per germline. Trimming removed 4 bases from V and 8 bases from J, with 17 bases in between. The CDR3 has 14 residues. The CDR3, as DNA: TGCGCCAGCAGCCCGCGGACAGCCAGGGGCGAAGCTTTCTTT. Its translation is CASSPRTARGEAFF.

V and J are TRBV13 and TRBJ1-2; maybe TRBD1 (5 bases). Germline V gives CDR1 PRHDT, CDR2 FYEKMQ (reference sequence). Trimming took 3 bases from V and 0 from J, leaving 11 bases between them. This CDR3 is built from 15 residues. CDR3 residues: CASSFQDTPNYGYTF. The DNA of the CDR3 is TGTGCCAGCAGCTTCCAGGACACTCCTAACTATGGCTACACCTTC.

V and J are TRBV19 and TRBJ1-1; the D is unclear. CDR3 size: 14 residues. CDR1 and CDR2 (germline): LNHDA, SQIVND (reference sequence). V lost 3 bases to trimming and J lost 2 bases, with 10 bases between them. CDR3 DNA sequence: TGTGCCAGTAGTATTCATCAGGTAAACACTGAAGCTTTCTTT. It translates to CASSIHQVNTEAFF.

J is TRBJ2-1 and V is TRBV28; no reliable D call. The CDR3 runs 17 residues. Germline V gene sequence: CDR1 MDHEN, CDR2 SYDVKM. The V gene lost 6 bases and the J gene lost 3 bases, with 21 bases spanning the gap. The CDR3 DNA reads TGTGCCAGCAGCCCTCTTTTCAATACTAAAAGCTACAATGAGCAGTTCTTC. It codes for CASSPLFNTKSYNEQFF. The entire variable domain, with the rest obtained from reference TRBV28 and TRBJ2-1, is as follows: DVKVTQSSRYLVKRTGEKVFLECVQDMDHENMFWYRQDPGLGLRLIYFSYDVKMKEKGDIPEGYSVSREKKERFSLILESASTNQTSMYLCASSPLFNTKSYNEQFFGPGTRLTVL.

CDR3 DNA sequence: TGTGCCAGCAGGGGACAGGGTTTCTACGAGCAGTACTTC. Protein product: CASRGQGFYEQYF. V and J are TRBV28 and TRBJ2-7, with 9 positions matching TRBD1. The CDR3 is 13 amino acids. From germline, CDR1 is MDHEN and CDR2 SYDVKM. Trimming took 6 bases from V and 3 from J; bases not matched to a gene: 3.

The V call is TRBV2, the J call TRBJ1-4, with 9 nucleotides matching TRBD1. The CDR3 consists of 15 residues. Losses at the gene ends were 6 bases for V and 6 bases for J; bases not matched to a gene: 8. Germline V lookup: CDR1 SNHLY, CDR2 FYNNEI. CDR3 DNA: TGTGCCAGCAGCTCATCGACAGGGGGATATGAAAAACTGTTTTTT. This gives the protein CASSSSTGGYEKLFF.

The chain uses TRBV28 and TRBJ2-7, with a tentative D call TRBD1 (6 bases). The CDR3 sequence is 15 residues long. Germline V lookup: CDR1 MDHEN, CDR2 SYDVKM. With 3 bases removed from V and 0 bases from J, the gap between germline ends came to 12 bases. The CDR3 region is CASSLTGSPSYEQYF. In nucleotides, the CDR3 is TGTGCCAGCAGTTTGACAGGTTCCCCCTCCTACGAGCAGTACTTC.

This chain uses TRBV28 with TRBJ2-3; 7 nucleotides match TRBD2. CDR1 and CDR2 (germline): MDHEN, SYDVKM. J was trimmed by 6 bases and V by 5 bases; bases with no gene match: 8. The CDR3 is 14 amino acids. CDR3 coding DNA: TGTGCCAGCAGTGCCGGGACTATGGGGGATACGCAGTATTTT. Its protein product is CASSAGTMGDTQYF.